These T cell receptor beta chains were read from a single sample in a study of cytomegalovirus exposure and HLA in healthy donors. The method was immunoSEQ multiplex PCR; TCRdb's version includes in-frame clones alone and lacks a portion of them. The sample records approximately 190,000 clones, about 89% being singletons. Sequenced input: PBMCs. The receptors here all came from a man aged 25-45 years in good health and CMV-seronegative. Both conserved end residues are part of each CDR3. Each record gives: V gene, clone size, D gene, J gene, CDR3 protein, CDR3 DNA. A D gene is named only where the DNA matches it firmly. Size values are once, few and many counts, or a class for expanded clones, and some rows have none.

TRBV27	NA	NA	TRBJ2-3	CASSLRDTQYF	TGTGCCAGCAGTTTACGGGATACGCAGTATTTT
TRBV6-1	NA	TRBD2	TRBJ2-1	CASSEGGLAGTYNEQFF	TGTGCCAGCAGTGAAGGGGGACTAGCGGGTACCTACAATGAGCAGTTCTTC
TRBV7-2	NA	NA	TRBJ1-1	CASSLRGGTEAFF	TGTGCCAGCAGCTTGCGCGGGGGCACTGAAGCTTTCTTT
TRBV5-1	NA	NA	TRBJ2-2	CASSFESGNTGELFF	TGCGCCAGCAGCTTCGAGAGCGGTAACACCGGGGAGCTGTTTTTT
TRBV27	NA	TRBD1	TRBJ1-4	CASSLSGQGEKLFF	TGTGCCAGCAGTTTATCGGGACAGGGTGAAAAACTGTTTTTT
TRBV6-5	NA	NA	TRBJ2-3	CASSYSSGFRADTQYF	TGTGCCAGCAGTTACTCTTCAGGATTCAGGGCCGATACGCAGTATTTT
TRBV27	NA	NA	TRBJ2-4	CASPSRAKNIQYF	TGTGCCAGCCCTAGCAGGGCCAAAAACATTCAGTACTTC
TRBV6-5	NA	NA	TRBJ1-4	CASSYSGTNEKLFF	TGTGCCAGCAGTTACTCTGGGACAAATGAAAAACTGTTTTTT
TRBV2	once	NA	TRBJ1-2	CASSDFTGPCF	TGTGCCAGCAGTGATTTCACAGGGCCCTGCTTC
TRBV7-2	NA	NA	TRBJ2-1	CASSLVRSSYNEQFF	TGTGCCAGCAGCTTAGTCCGTAGCTCCTACAATGAGCAGTTCTTC
TRBV7-2	NA	TRBD2	TRBJ2-1	CASSSGLAGGPGQFF	TGTGCCAGCAGCTCGGGACTAGCGGGGGGGCCGGGTCAGTTCTTC
TRBV27	NA	TRBD2	TRBJ2-7	CASSPTSGGINYEQYF	TGTGCCAGCAGCCCGACTAGCGGGGGGATCAACTACGAGCAGTACTTC
TRBV5-6	NA	NA	TRBJ2-1	CASTPGYNEQFF	TGTGCCAGCACCCCCGGCTACAATGAGCAGTTCTTC
TRBV4-2	once	TRBD1	TRBJ1-1	CASSQDYRGRGNTEAFF	TGTGCCAGCAGCCAAGACTACAGGGGTCGAGGGAACACTGAAGCTTTCTTT
TRBV27	NA	TRBD2	TRBJ2-1	CASSPGLAGAYNEQFF	TGTGCCAGCAGTCCGGGACTAGCTGGGGCCTACAATGAGCAGTTCTTC
TRBV4-3	NA	NA	TRBJ2-5	CASSQENSRGQTQYF	TGCGCCAGCAGCCAAGAGAACAGCAGGGGACAGACCCAGTACTTC
TRBV4-1	few	TRBD1	TRBJ2-7	CASSPHPGQGYYEQYF	TGCGCCAGCAGCCCTCACCCGGGACAGGGTTACTACGAGCAGTACTTC
TRBV30	NA	NA	TRBJ1-2	CAWNEQGYGYTF	TGTGCCTGGAATGAACAGGGCTATGGCTACACCTTC
TRBV11-1	NA	NA	TRBJ1-1	CASSSYLGGSNTEAFF	TGTGCCAGCAGCTCCTACCTAGGAGGGTCGAACACTGAAGCTTTCTTT
TRBV7-9	NA	NA	TRBJ1-2	CASKTPPGQPYGYTF	TGTGCCAGTAAAACCCCGCCAGGTCAACCCTATGGCTACACCTTC
TRBV6-1	NA	TRBD2	TRBJ2-7	CASLYMGLSSYEQYF	TGTGCCAGCCTATACATGGGACTAAGCTCCTACGAGCAGTACTTC
TRBV14	once	TRBD2	TRBJ2-7	CASSQGRTSTLDEQYF	TGTGCCAGCAGCCAAGGAAGGACTAGCACACTCGACGAGCAGTACTTC
TRBV2	once	NA	TRBJ1-3	CASRSSGNTIYF	TGTGCCAGTAGGAGCTCTGGAAACACCATATATTTT
TRBV5-4	few	NA	TRBJ2-7	CASSLGVTGGEQYF	TGTGCCAGCAGCTTGGGCGTGACAGGTGGGGAGCAGTACTTC
TRBV28	NA	NA	TRBJ2-7	CASRVQGSSYEQYF	TGTGCCAGCAGGGTACAGGGTAGCTCCTACGAGCAGTACTTC
TRBV19	NA	TRBD1	TRBJ2-1	CASSMRGGQGSTYNEQFF	TGTGCCAGTAGTATGAGGGGTGGACAGGGTTCGACCTACAATGAGCAGTTCTTC
TRBV29-1	once	TRBD2	TRBJ2-5	CSVINLPSGLQETQYF	TGCAGCGTTATTAATTTGCCTAGCGGGTTACAAGAGACCCAGTACTTC
TRBV5-1	NA	NA	TRBJ2-7	CASKAGTPTYEQYF	TGCGCCAGCAAGGCCGGGACACCTACTTACGAGCAGTACTTC
TRBV5-1	NA	NA	TRBJ2-1	CASSLGDSRAVDEQFF	TGCGCCAGCAGCTTGGGGGACTCCAGAGCGGTAGATGAGCAGTTCTTC
TRBV25-1	NA	TRBD1	TRBJ2-7	CASSARTGGDEQYF	TGTGCCAGCAGTGCCCGAACAGGGGGCGACGAGCAGTACTTC
TRBV5-4	NA	NA	TRBJ2-1	CASSHPSYNEQFF	TGTGCCAGCAGCCATCCCTCCTACAATGAGCAGTTCTTC
TRBV4-1	NA	TRBD1	TRBJ1-1	CASSQSGQGLSMNTEAFF	TGCGCCAGCAGCCAAAGTGGACAGGGTCTATCCATGAACACTGAAGCTTTCTTT
TRBV5-4	NA	NA	TRBJ1-1	CASSSRSQEPNTEAFF	TGTGCCAGCAGTTCGAGATCACAGGAGCCGAACACTGAAGCTTTCTTT
TRBV7-9	NA	NA	TRBJ2-3	CASSPPGGTDTQYF	TGTGCCAGCAGCCCACCGGGAGGCACAGATACGCAGTATTTT
TRBV4-2	once	TRBD2	TRBJ2-5	CASSQDAGGPWETQYF	TGTGCCAGCAGCCAAGATGCGGGAGGGCCTTGGGAGACCCAGTACTTC
TRBV29-1	NA	TRBD2	TRBJ2-2	CSVDGGGTNTGELFF	TGCAGCGTAGATGGCGGGGGGACGAACACCGGGGAGCTGTTTTTT
TRBV28	NA	TRBD2	TRBJ2-7	CASRDGTSGTYEQYF	TGTGCCAGCAGAGATGGGACTAGCGGAACCTACGAGCAGTACTTC
TRBV11-2	few	NA	TRBJ2-7	CASSLRTTAYEQYF	TGTGCCAGCAGCCTAAGGACTACTGCCTACGAGCAGTACTTC
TRBV6-4	NA	TRBD1	TRBJ1-6	CASSDQGAAVSPLHF	TGTGCCAGCAGTGACCAGGGGGCGGCTGTTTCACCCCTCCACTTT
TRBV4-1	NA	NA	TRBJ1-4	CASSPTTLEKLFF	TGCGCCAGCAGCCCTACCACCCTTGAAAAACTGTTTTTT
TRBV5-8	NA	NA	TRBJ2-3	CASSQSGNTDTQYF	TGTGCCAGCAGTCAATCCGGGAACACAGATACGCAGTATTTT
TRBV10-3	NA	NA	TRBJ1-5	CAISDDDNGQHF	TGTGCCATCAGTGATGACGACAATGGCCAGCATTTT
TRBV5-6	few	TRBD1	TRBJ2-1	CASSSPRGQGWNEQFF	TGTGCCAGCAGCTCCCCCAGGGGACAGGGGTGGAATGAGCAGTTCTTC
TRBV4-1	NA	TRBD1	TRBJ2-1	CASSQDRGTVNEQFF	TGCGCCAGCAGCCAAGATAGGGGGACAGTCAATGAGCAGTTCTTC
TRBV19	NA	NA	TRBJ1-1	CASSMLLRDLFSEAFF	TGTGCCAGTAGTATGCTGCTCAGGGATTTATTCTCTGAAGCTTTCTTT
TRBV2	NA	NA	TRBJ2-3	CASGTGPDTQYF	TGTGCCAGCGGGACTGGCCCAGATACGCAGTATTTT
TRBV9	NA	NA	TRBJ2-1	CASSVPGNEQFF	TGTGCCAGCAGCGTACCGGGCAATGAGCAGTTCTTC